This is a list of T cell receptor beta chains from one sample in a study of graft-versus-host responses after intestinal transplantation. Method: immunoSEQ multiplex PCR; TCRdb's copy keeps in-frame clones and lacks some. The sample contains more than 55,000 clones, approximately 90% of which appear only once. The sequenced sample was PBMCs, obtained 26 days after transplant. The receptor source for this set is a human patient who received an intestinal transplant, so some T cells may come from the graft donor. Each CDR3 is given with its conserved first and last residue. A D gene is named only where the DNA matches it firmly. Clone size is stated in some rows and not others, as once, few, many or a class when expanded.

D	size	V	J	DNA	CDR3
TRBD1	.	TRBV29-1	TRBJ1-2	TGCAGCGTTCTCCTGAGGGGACAGGGCCATGGCTACACCTTC	CSVLLRGQGHGYTF
.	.	TRBV6-5	TRBJ1-2	TGTGCCAGCAGCTTTAACAGTTTAGCTAACTATGGCTACACCTTC	CASSFNSLANYGYTF
.	once	TRBV5-1	TRBJ2-3	TGCGCCAGCAGCCTCACAGATACGCAGTATTTT	CASSLTDTQYF
.	.	TRBV6-1	TRBJ2-7	TGTGCCAGCAGTGCTAGCGTTTCCTACGAGCAGTACTTC	CASSASVSYEQYF
TRBD2	few	TRBV27	TRBJ2-5	TGTGCCAGCAAGGGACTACGGGTAATGGATGTAGAGGAGACCCAGTACTTC	CASKGLRVMDVEETQYF
.	.	TRBV9	TRBJ2-7	TGTGCCAGCAGCGTAGCGGCTAACCAGGGGAACGAGCAGTACTTC	CASSVAANQGNEQYF
.	.	TRBV7-3	TRBJ2-1	TGTGCCAGCAGCCCCGACAGGGAGGCGGACAATGAGCAGTTCTTC	CASSPDREADNEQFF
.	.	TRBV5-1	TRBJ1-4	TGCGCCAGCAGCTTGGGCGGAGATGAAAAACTGTTTTTT	CASSLGGDEKLFF
.	.	TRBV10-1	TRBJ1-1	TGCGCCAGCAGTGCGACGGGGAACACTGAAGCTTTCTTT	CASSATGNTEAFF
TRBD2	.	TRBV14	TRBJ2-1	TGTGCCAGCAGCGCCGGGACTAGCTTAATCGATGAGCAGTTCTTC	CASSAGTSLIDEQFF
.	.	TRBV5-8	TRBJ1-5	TGTGCCAGCAGCTTAGCGGGGGATCCGATTAATCAGCCCCAGCATTTT	CASSLAGDPINQPQHF
.	.	TRBV6-5	TRBJ1-6	TGTGCCAGCAGTCCTAGCTCCTATAATTCACCCCTCCACTTT	CASSPSSYNSPLHF
.	.	TRBV9	TRBJ1-1	TGTGCCAGCAGCGTAGGAGGAGGAGGCACTGAAGCTTTCTTT	CASSVGGGGTEAFF
.	.	TRBV9	TRBJ2-2	TGTGCCAGCAGCCCAAACGACCTGCGGACCGGGGAGCTGTTTTTT	CASSPNDLRTGELFF
.	.	TRBV2	TRBJ1-5	TGTGCCAGCAGTGACACAGCCTCGATCTCGTCAAATGAATATAGCAATCAGCCCCAGCATTTT	CASSDTASISSNEYSNQPQHF
TRBD1	.	TRBV9	TRBJ2-1	TGTGCCAGCAGCGTCGGGACAGGACTATACAATGAGCAGTTCTTC	CASSVGTGLYNEQFF
.	.	TRBV27	TRBJ1-2	TGTGCCAGCAGTTTAGCTGGGGGGGCCTATGGCTACACCTTC	CASSLAGGAYGYTF
.	.	TRBV27	TRBJ2-6	TGTGCCAGCAGTTTAATCGGCTCTGGGGCCAACGTCCTGACTTTC	CASSLIGSGANVLTF
TRBD1	.	TRBV20-1	TRBJ2-3	TGCAGTGCTGTGACAGGGGCTACGCAGTATTTT	CSAVTGATQYF
.	.	TRBV6-5	TRBJ1-1	TGTGCCACAAAATCGCGGGGGCACACTGAAGCTTTCTTT	CATKSRGHTEAFF
TRBD1	.	TRBV5-3	TRBJ2-2	TGTGCCAGAAGCTGGACCCCCGGGGGACAGGCTAACACCGGGGAGCTGTTTTTT	CARSWTPGGQANTGELFF
TRBD2	.	TRBV15	TRBJ2-7	TGTGCCACCAGCAGGCCGGGGGGGCGCCTGGACGAGCAGTACTTC	CATSRPGGRLDEQYF
.	.	TRBV29-1	TRBJ2-3	TGCAGCGTTGAAGTAGGGGGTAGTGGCACAGATACGCAGTATTTT	CSVEVGGSGTDTQYF
TRBD1	.	TRBV6-5	TRBJ2-2	TGTGCCAGCAGTTACCTGGGACAGGGAAACACCGGGGAGCTGTTTTTT	CASSYLGQGNTGELFF
TRBD1	.	TRBV6-5	TRBJ2-5	TGTGCCAGCAAAAACTCCGGGGGACAGGAGTACTTC	CASKNSGGQEYF
.	.	TRBV27	TRBJ2-5	TGTGCCAGCAGTTTATTTGGTCAGGGGTTAATCGAGACCCAGTACTTC	CASSLFGQGLIETQYF